Listed here are 8 T cell receptor beta chains from one sample, sequenced in a study of shared clonotypes between healthy human individuals. Using immunoSEQ multiplex PCR, the repertoire was profiled, and TCRdb retains in-frame clones only, with some absent. The profile shows fewer than 650,000 clones, less than 80% of them singletons. Sequencing was done on a sample of PBMCs. These receptors all come from a woman aged 40 to 49 in good health. Some clones in this sample may be carry-over from other donors' samples.

This chain links TRBV4-3 with TRBJ2-3; 8 bases are shared with TRBD2. With V trimmed by 5 bases and J by 5 bases, 15 bases remained unmatched. The germline CDR1 and CDR2 sequences are LGHNA and YSLEER. The CDR3 is 17 residues long. In DNA form, the CDR3 reads TGCGCCAGCAGCTACGGTAGAGAGGCGGGAGGAAGAGATACGCAGTATTTT. Its translation is CASSYGREAGGRDTQYF.

This clone was recorded a few times. The germline gene is not matched at one end of the junction; a read error may be the cause. The V and J genes are TRBV18 and TRBJ1-4; a possible D gene is TRBD1 (5 bases). CDR1 KGHSH and CDR2 LQKENI come from the germline V gene. The CDR3 covers 16 residues. This CDR3 reads CASSPQTGVFGERLFF. CDR3 in DNA: TGTGCCAGCTCACCACAGACGGGGGTTTTCGGTGAAAGACTGTTTTTT. Full variable domain (missing parts from reference TRBV18 and TRBJ1-4): NAGVMQNPRHLVRRRGQEARLRCSPMKGHSHVYWYRQLPEEGLKFMVYLQKENIIDESGMPKERFSAEFPKEGPSILRIQQVVRGDSAAYFCASSPQTGVFGERLFFGSGTQLSVL.

This clone appeared a few times. This chain connects TRBV6-1 to TRBJ2-7; 11 positions agree with TRBD2. The germline gives CDR1 MNHNS, CDR2 SASEGT. The CDR3 has 14 residues. V was pared by 7 bases and J by 0 bases, with 2 bases of the junction left unmatched. The DNA of the CDR3 is TGTGCCAGCACTACTAGCGGGAGCTCCTACGAGCAGTACTTC. Translating gives CASTTSGSSYEQYF.

The J gene is TRBJ1-5, the V gene TRBV7-8; D is uncertain. The CDR3 is 15 residues long. V lost 0 bases, J lost 0 bases, and 6 bases lay in between. Germline-derived CDR1 and CDR2 are SGHVS and FQNEAQ. The CDR3 DNA is TGTGCCAGCAGCTTAGCAGGGATTAGCAATCAGCCCCAGCATTTT. Protein product: CASSLAGISNQPQHF.

This chain joins TRBV6-5 and TRBJ2-7; perhaps TRBD2 as D (6 bases). The V and J ends lost 11 bases and 6 bases respectively, with 20 bases between them. CDR1 MNHEY and CDR2 SVGAGI come from the germline V gene. The CDR3 has 13 residues. This CDR3 is CAAHRRVGGEQYF. The CDR3 DNA follows: TGTGCCGCCCACCGGAGGGTCGGTGGCGAGCAGTACTTC.

This clone was counted between two and nine times. The genes are TRBV5-4 and TRBJ2-7, with 10 bases lining up with TRBD1. Germline assignment: CDR1 SGHNT and CDR2 YYREEE (reference sequence). Unmatched junction bases numbered 5, after V lost 0 bases and J lost 5 bases. The CDR3 contains 15 residues. Here the CDR3 DNA reads TGTGCCAGCAGCTTGGGGACAGGGGGGCTCAACGAGCAGTACTTC. Translated, it gives CASSLGTGGLNEQYF. Complete variable domain (other parts from reference TRBV5-4 and TRBJ2-7): ETGVTQSPTHLIKTRGQQVTLRCSSQSGHNTVSWYQQALGQGPQFIFQYYREEENGRGNFPPRFSGLQFPNYSSELNVNALELDDSALYLCASSLGTGGLNEQYFGPGTRLTVT.

The genes are TRBV11-3 and TRBJ2-7; D perhaps matches TRBD2 (6 bases). V was pared by 4 bases and J by 0 bases, with 10 bases between. Germline V CDR1 and CDR2: SGHNT, YENEEA. The CDR3 sequence is 14 residues long. The CDR3, as DNA: TGTGCCAGCAGCTCCCGGCGGGACTCCTACGAGCAGTACTTC. Translated: CASSSRRDSYEQYF.

V and J are TRBV6-5 and TRBJ1-2; unclear D gene. V lost 2 bases to trimming and J lost 0 bases, with 13 bases between them. Germline CDR1 is MNHEY and CDR2 is SVGAGI. The CDR3 consists of 16 residues. This CDR3 reads CASSYDPGPSNYGYTF. The CDR3 DNA is TGTGCCAGCAGTTACGATCCTGGCCCTTCTAACTATGGCTACACCTTC.